A single sample gave rise to the 27 T cell receptor beta chains below, sequenced in a study of T cells expressing NK-cell markers. With the 5' RACE reads reprocessed, TCRdb shows one record per CDR3 protein and no DNA. Its clone listing holds about 410,000 distinct CDR3 sequences. Sequencing input: blood T cells: a sorted CD56 or NKG2C T cell subset, CD4+ or CD8+ T cells, or bulk PBMC T cells (not recorded which). Every receptor here comes from a woman aged 45-60 years in good health.

This chain connects TRBV7-2 to TRBJ2-1; TCRdb proposes TRBD1, but this gene call is untestable without DNA. The CDR3 has 16 amino acids. CDR1 SGHTA and CDR2 FQGNSA come from the germline V gene. CDR3 in amino acids: CASSSRGGGSYNEQFF.

The rearrangement uses TRBV2 and TRBJ2-2. Germline CDR1 is SNHLY and CDR2 is FYNNEI. The CDR3 is 13 amino acids. The CDR3 sequence: CASKRINTGELFF.

The V gene is TRBV5-8, the J gene TRBJ2-2; TCRdb calls TRBD2, which cannot be checked without DNA. The CDR3 is made up of 16 amino acids. Germline V gene sequence: CDR1 SGHTS, CDR2 YDEGEE. The CDR3 spells CASSARLAGFTGELFF. The entire variable domain, with the rest obtained from reference TRBV5-8 and TRBJ2-2, is as follows: EAGVTQSPTHLIKTRGQQATLRCSPISGHTSVYWYQQALGLGLQFLLWYDEGEERNRGNFPPRFSGRQFPNYSSELNVNALELEDSALYLCASSARLAGFTGELFFGEGSRLTVL.

V usage is TRBV14 and J usage is TRBJ1-1. Germline V gene data show CDR1 as SGHDN and CDR2 as FVKESK. The CDR3 totals 13 residues. The CDR3 sequence: CASSQGPRPEAFF.

CDR3 protein: CSGIRDRVLAADTQYF. V gene TRBV29-1 combines with J gene TRBJ2-3; TCRdb's assignment of TRBD1 cannot be checked, as there is no DNA. CDR3 length: 16 residues. Germline assignment: CDR1 SQVTM and CDR2 ANQGSEA.

This chain links TRBV4-2 with TRBJ2-1; the TCRdb D gene call, TRBD2, has no DNA to confirm it. Germline assignment: CDR1 LGHNA and CDR2 YNFKEQ. The CDR3 loop spans 14 amino acids. CDR3 protein: CASRNSGRAAEQFF.

The chain is built from TRBV10-2 and TRBJ2-5; TCRdb's assignment of TRBD2 cannot be checked, as there is no DNA. The CDR3 runs 13 residues. CDR1 WSHSY and CDR2 SAAADI come from the germline V gene. This CDR3 reads CASGGGSMKTQYF.

J is TRBJ2-1 and V is TRBV5-1; TCRdb's D gene call, TRBD1, goes unchecked for lack of DNA. CDR3 length: 18 amino acids. CDR1 is SGHRS, CDR2 YFSETQ, per germline. CDR3 in amino acids: CASSFDGTGPSRNNEQFF.

V usage is TRBV19 and J usage is TRBJ1-5; TCRdb indicates TRBD1, and absent DNA this call remains unverified. Germline V gives CDR1 LNHDA, CDR2 SQIVND (reference sequence). This CDR3 comprises 16 residues. This CDR3 is CASSIGTGSRNQPQHF. Supplemented by reference TRBV19 and TRBJ1-5, the full variable domain reads DGGITQSPKYLFRKEGQNVTLSCEQNLNHDAMYWYRQDPGQGLRLIYYSQIVNDFQKGDIAEGYSVSREKKESFPLTVTSAQKNPTAFYLCASSIGTGSRNQPQHFGDGTRLSIL.

V and J are TRBV5-1 and TRBJ2-1; TCRdb names TRBD1, which stays unverified in the absence of DNA. Germline assignment: CDR1 SGHRS and CDR2 YFSETQ. There are 17 residues in the CDR3. The CDR3 loop reads CASSRYGGGRSYNEQFF.

V usage is TRBV5-5 and J usage is TRBJ2-1; TCRdb's D call of TRBD1 is untestable without DNA. The germline gives CDR1 SGHKS, CDR2 YYEKEE (reference sequence). This CDR3 contains 16 residues. The CDR3 protein is CASSFNDRGKWIEQFF. Full variable domain (remainder filled in from reference TRBV5-5 and TRBJ2-1): DAGVTQSPTHLIKTRGQQVTLRCSPISGHKSVSWYQQVLGQGPQFIFQYYEKEERGRGNFPDRFSARQFPNYSSELNVNALLLGDSALYLCASSFNDRGKWIEQFFGPGTRLTVL.

The chain uses TRBV15 and TRBJ1-2; TCRdb gives TRBD1 as the D gene, but with no DNA this cannot be confirmed. CDR3 length: 14 residues. In germline, CDR1 is LNHNV, CDR2 YYDKDF (reference sequence). Here the CDR3 reads CATSRYTGGDGYTF.

V usage is TRBV29-1 and J usage is TRBJ1-3. Germline-derived CDR1 and CDR2 are SQVTM and ANQGSEA. This CDR3 spans 13 amino acids. The CDR3 reads CSVEDEGRNTIYF.

The chain recombines TRBV19 with TRBJ2-3. In germline, CDR1 is LNHDA, CDR2 SQIVND (reference sequence). There are 12 residues in the CDR3. The CDR3 loop is CASSMVTDTQYF.

The chain has TRBV29-1 and TRBJ2-1; with no DNA, the TCRdb D assignment of TRBD1 cannot be verified. CDR3 length: 13 residues. Germline assignment: CDR1 SQVTM and CDR2 ANQGSEA. The CDR3 region is CSVPAPGLDEQFF.

The CDR3 sequence is CATSRGRGSTPPSNNEKLFF. The gene calls are TRBV15 and TRBJ1-4. Germline CDR1 is LNHNV and CDR2 is YYDKDF (reference sequence). The CDR3 consists of 20 residues.

The chain has TRBV11-2 and TRBJ1-2; TCRdb names TRBD1, which stays unverified in the absence of DNA. The germline gives CDR1 SGHAT, CDR2 FQNNGV. CDR3 length: 16 amino acids. CDR3 region: CASSLGSGQGGDGYTF.

The chain links TRBV6-1 to TRBJ1-1; the TCRdb D gene call, TRBD1, has no DNA to confirm it. The CDR3 length is 13 residues. The germline gives CDR1 MNHNS, CDR2 SASEGT. The CDR3 sequence is CASREQGVTEAFF.

The chain uses TRBV29-1 and TRBJ2-1; TCRdb reports TRBD2, a call that lacks DNA to check it against. The CDR3 contains 13 residues. Germline assignment: CDR1 SQVTM and CDR2 ANQGSEA. The chain's CDR3 is CSVDFLVGDEQFF.

The genes are TRBV5-1 and TRBJ2-5; TCRdb selects TRBD2, and the lack of DNA leaves this call unchecked. The CDR3 has 16 amino acids. CDR1 is SGHRS and CDR2 is YFSETQ in the germline V gene. The CDR3 here is CASSLVASPGLETQYF.

The chain has TRBV11-2 and TRBJ2-1; TCRdb selects TRBD1, and the lack of DNA leaves this call unchecked. In germline, CDR1 is SGHAT, CDR2 FQNNGV. This CDR3 has 13 residues. The CDR3 reads CASSPGTSNEQFF.

This chain connects TRBV2 to TRBJ1-2; TCRdb lists TRBD1, though no DNA is available to test this call. Looked up from germline, CDR1 is SNHLY and CDR2 is FYNNEI. The CDR3 is 14 residues long. The CDR3 spells CASSEVRGSAGYTF.

The chain is built from TRBV30 and TRBJ2-2. The CDR3 runs to 13 residues. Per germline, CDR1 GTSNPN and CDR2 SVGIG (reference sequence). The CDR3: CAWSSLTPGELFF.

J is TRBJ2-3 and V is TRBV30. Looked up from germline, CDR1 is GTSNPN and CDR2 is SVGIG (reference sequence). CDR3 length equals 13 residues. The CDR3 is CAWKLLPTDTQYF.

The chain has TRBV4-2 and TRBJ2-7; TCRdb returns TRBD2, unconfirmable since there is no DNA. Germline CDR1 is LGHNA and CDR2 is YNFKEQ. The CDR3 loop spans 17 amino acids. The CDR3 reads CASSHPSSSGAIYEQYF.

The chain links TRBV29-1 to TRBJ1-1; TCRdb gives TRBD1 as the D gene, but with no DNA this cannot be confirmed. This CDR3 region has 13 residues. The germline V gene encodes CDR1 SQVTM and CDR2 ANQGSEA. CDR3 sequence reads: CSAKTGLDTEAFF.

CDR3 sequence: CASGMRNTEAFF. V is TRBV19 and J is TRBJ1-1. In germline, CDR1 is LNHDA, CDR2 SQIVND (reference sequence). The CDR3 covers 12 residues.